The T cell receptor (beta chain) under discussion was sequenced for a study of T cell changes during pregnancy in multiple sclerosis. Repertoires were generated with immunoSEQ multiplex PCR, while TCRdb's copy carries only in-frame clones and drops some. The data contain tens of thousands of clones, 75% to 95% of them singletons. The sample consisted of CD8+ T cells from peripheral blood mononuclear cells, taken after pregnancy. The clonotype comes from a female donor with multiple sclerosis, enrolled in a pregnancy study.

DNA of the CDR3: TGTGCCAGCAGAACAGGGGGAGATACGCAGTATTTT. Translated, it gives CASRTGGDTQYF. J is TRBJ2-3 and V is TRBV6-5, with TRBD1 identical over 8 bases. The CDR3 is 12 residues long. Germline CDR1 and CDR2: MNHEY and SVGAGI. The trim removed 6 bases at V and 5 bases at J, leaving 1 base unmatched.